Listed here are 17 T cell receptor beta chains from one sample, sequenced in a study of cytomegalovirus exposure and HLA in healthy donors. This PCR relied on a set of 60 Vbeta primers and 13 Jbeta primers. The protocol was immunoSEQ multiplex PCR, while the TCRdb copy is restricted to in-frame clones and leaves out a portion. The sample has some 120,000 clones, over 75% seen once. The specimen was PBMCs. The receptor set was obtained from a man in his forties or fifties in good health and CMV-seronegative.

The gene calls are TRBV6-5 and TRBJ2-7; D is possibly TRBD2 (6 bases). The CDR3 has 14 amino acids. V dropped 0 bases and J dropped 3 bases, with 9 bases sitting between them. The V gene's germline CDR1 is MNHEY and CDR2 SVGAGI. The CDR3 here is CASSYSGTHYEQYF. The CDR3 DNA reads TGTGCCAGCAGTTACTCCGGGACTCACTACGAGCAGTACTTC.

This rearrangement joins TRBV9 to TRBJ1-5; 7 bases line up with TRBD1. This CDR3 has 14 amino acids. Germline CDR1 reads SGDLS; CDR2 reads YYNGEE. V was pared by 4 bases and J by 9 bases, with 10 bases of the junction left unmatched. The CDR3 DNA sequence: TGTGCCAGCAGCCCCACAGGGGTAAGTCGGCCCCAGCATTTT. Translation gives CASSPTGVSRPQHF.

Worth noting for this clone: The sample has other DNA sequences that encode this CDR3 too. In DNA, the CDR3 is TGTGCCAGCAGCTTAGCGCGCAATGAGCAGTTCTTC. It codes for CASSLARNEQFF. This chain joins TRBV7-2 and TRBJ2-1, with no clear D. The CDR3 totals 12 residues. Trimming cost V 0 bases and J 6 bases, with 3 bases left between them. Germline values: CDR1 SGHTA, CDR2 FQGNSA.

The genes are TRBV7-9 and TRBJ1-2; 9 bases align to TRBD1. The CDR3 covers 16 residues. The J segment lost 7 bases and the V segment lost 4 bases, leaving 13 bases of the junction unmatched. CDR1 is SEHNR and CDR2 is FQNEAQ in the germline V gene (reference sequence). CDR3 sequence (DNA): TGTGCCAGCAGCTGGGGACAGGGCAGGGGAGGAAGTGGCTACACCTTC. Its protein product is CASSWGQGRGGSGYTF.

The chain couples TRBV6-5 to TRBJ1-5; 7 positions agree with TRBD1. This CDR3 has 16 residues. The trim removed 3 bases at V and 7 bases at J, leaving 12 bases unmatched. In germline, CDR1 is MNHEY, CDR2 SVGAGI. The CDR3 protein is CASSYRGAGGNQPQHF. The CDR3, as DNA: TGTGCCAGCAGTTATAGGGGCGCAGGGGGAAACCAGCCCCAGCATTTT.

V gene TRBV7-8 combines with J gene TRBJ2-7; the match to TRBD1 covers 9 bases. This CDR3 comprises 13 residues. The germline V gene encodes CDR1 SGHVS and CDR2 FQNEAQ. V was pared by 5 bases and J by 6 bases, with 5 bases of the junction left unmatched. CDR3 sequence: CASSPGQGAEQYF. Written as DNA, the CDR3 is TGTGCCAGCAGCCCGGGACAGGGTGCCGAGCAGTACTTC.

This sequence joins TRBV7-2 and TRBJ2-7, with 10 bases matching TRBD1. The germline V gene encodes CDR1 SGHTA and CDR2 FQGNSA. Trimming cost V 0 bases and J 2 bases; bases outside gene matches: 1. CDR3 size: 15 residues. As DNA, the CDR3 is TGTGCCAGCAGCTTAGCCGGGACAGGGGCCTACGAGCAGTACTTC. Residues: CASSLAGTGAYEQYF.

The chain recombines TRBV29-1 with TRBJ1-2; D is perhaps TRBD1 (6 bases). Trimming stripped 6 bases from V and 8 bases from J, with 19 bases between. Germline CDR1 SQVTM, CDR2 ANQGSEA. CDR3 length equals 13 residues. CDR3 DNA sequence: TGCAGCGTGTCGGACAGAGCTCATGGGGGCTACACCTTC. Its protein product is CSVSDRAHGGYTF.

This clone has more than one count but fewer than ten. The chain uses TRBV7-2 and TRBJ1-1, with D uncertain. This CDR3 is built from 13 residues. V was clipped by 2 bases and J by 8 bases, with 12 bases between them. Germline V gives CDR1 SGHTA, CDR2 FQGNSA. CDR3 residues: CASSLQMGGEAFF. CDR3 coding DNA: TGTGCCAGCAGCTTACAAATGGGAGGGGAAGCTTTCTTT. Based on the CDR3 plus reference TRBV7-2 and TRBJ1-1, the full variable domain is GAGVSQSPSNKVTEKGKDVELRCDPISGHTALYWYRQSLGQGLEFLIYFQGNSAPDKSGLPSDRFSAERTGGSVSTLTIQRTQQEDSAVYLCASSLQMGGEAFFGQGTRLTVV.

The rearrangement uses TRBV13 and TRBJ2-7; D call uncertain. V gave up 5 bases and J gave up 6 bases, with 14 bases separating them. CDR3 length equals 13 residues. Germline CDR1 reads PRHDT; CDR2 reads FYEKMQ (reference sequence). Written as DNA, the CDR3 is TGTGCCAGCAGCCCGGCCTCCAGCGCCGAGCAGTACTTC. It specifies CASSPASSAEQYF. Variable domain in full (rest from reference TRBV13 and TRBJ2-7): AAGVIQSPRHLIKEKRETATLKCYPIPRHDTVYWYQQGPGQDPQFLISFYEKMQSDKGSIPDRFSAQQFSDYHSELNMSSLELGDSALYFCASSPASSAEQYFGPGTRLTVT.

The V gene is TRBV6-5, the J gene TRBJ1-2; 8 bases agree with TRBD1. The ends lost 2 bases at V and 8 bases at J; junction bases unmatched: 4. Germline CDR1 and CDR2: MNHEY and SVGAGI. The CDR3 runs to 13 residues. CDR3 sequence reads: CASSYTTGGGYTF. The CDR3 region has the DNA TGTGCCAGCAGTTACACTACAGGGGGGGGCTACACCTTC.

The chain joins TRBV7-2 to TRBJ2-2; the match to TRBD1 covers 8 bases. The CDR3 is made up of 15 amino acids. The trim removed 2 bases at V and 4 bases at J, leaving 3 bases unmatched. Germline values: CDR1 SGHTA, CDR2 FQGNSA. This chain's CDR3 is CASSLLQGGTGELFF. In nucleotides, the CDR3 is TGTGCCAGCAGCTTATTACAGGGGGGCACCGGGGAGCTGTTTTTT. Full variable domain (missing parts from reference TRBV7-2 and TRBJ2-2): GAGVSQSPSNKVTEKGKDVELRCDPISGHTALYWYRQSLGQGLEFLIYFQGNSAPDKSGLPSDRFSAERTGGSVSTLTIQRTQQEDSAVYLCASSLLQGGTGELFFGEGSRLTVL.

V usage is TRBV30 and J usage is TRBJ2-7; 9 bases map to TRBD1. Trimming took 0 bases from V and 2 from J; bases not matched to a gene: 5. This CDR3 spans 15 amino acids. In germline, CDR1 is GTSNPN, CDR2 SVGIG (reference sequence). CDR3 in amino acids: CAWSVRGTGTYEQYF. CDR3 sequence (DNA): TGTGCCTGGAGTGTACGGGGGACAGGGACCTACGAGCAGTACTTC.

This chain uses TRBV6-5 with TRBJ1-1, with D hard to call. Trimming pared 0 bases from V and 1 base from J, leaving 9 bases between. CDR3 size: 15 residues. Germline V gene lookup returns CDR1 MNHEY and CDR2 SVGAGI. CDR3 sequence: CASSYSSAGNTEAFF. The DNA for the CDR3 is TGTGCCAGCAGTTACTCGTCGGCAGGGAACACTGAAGCTTTCTTT.

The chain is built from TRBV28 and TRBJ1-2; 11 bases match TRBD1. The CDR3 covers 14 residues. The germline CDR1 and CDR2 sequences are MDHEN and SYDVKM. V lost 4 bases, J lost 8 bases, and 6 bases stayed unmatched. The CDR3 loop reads CASSSGQGAGGYTF. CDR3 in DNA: TGTGCCAGCAGTTCCGGACAGGGGGCGGGAGGCTACACCTTC.

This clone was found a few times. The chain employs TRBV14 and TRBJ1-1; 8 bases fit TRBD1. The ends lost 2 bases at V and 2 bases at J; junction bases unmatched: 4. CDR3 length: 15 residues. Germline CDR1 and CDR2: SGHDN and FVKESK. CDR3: CASSQRTGRNTEAFF. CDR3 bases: TGTGCCAGCAGCCAAAGGACAGGGAGAAACACTGAAGCTTTCTTT.

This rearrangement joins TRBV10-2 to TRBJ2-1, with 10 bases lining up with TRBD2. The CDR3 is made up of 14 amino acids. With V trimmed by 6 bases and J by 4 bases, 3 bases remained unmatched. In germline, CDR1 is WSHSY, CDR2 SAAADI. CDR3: CASRGTSEYNEQFF. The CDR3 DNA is TGCGCCAGCAGAGGGACTAGCGAGTACAATGAGCAGTTCTTC.